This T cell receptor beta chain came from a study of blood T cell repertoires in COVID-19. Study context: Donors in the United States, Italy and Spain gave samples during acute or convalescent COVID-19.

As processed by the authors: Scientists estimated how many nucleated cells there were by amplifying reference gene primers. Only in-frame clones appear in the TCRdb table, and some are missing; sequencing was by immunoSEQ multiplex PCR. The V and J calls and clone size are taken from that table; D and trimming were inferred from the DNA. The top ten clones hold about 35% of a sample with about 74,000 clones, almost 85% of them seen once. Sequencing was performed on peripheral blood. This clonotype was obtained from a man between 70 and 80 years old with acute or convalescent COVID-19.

CDR3 coding DNA: TGTGCCAGCTCACCACGAGAGCGGGGGGTCACCGGGGAGCTGTTTTTT. This encodes CASSPRERGVTGELFF. The chain uses TRBV18 and TRBJ2-2, with 9 bases identical to TRBD2. Germline assignment: CDR1 KGHSH and CDR2 LQKENI. The CDR3 is made up of 16 amino acids. The J segment lost 4 bases and the V segment lost 1 base, leaving 4 bases of the junction unmatched.